The next 26 T cell receptor beta chains were all read from a single sample in a study of blood T cell repertoires in COVID-19. Libraries were prepared by immunoSEQ multiplex PCR; TCRdb keeps only in-frame clonotypes and omits some of them. Of hundreds of thousands of clones in the sample, around 84% were seen once. Material: peripheral blood. These receptors all come from a middle-aged man with acute or convalescent COVID-19.

The V call is TRBV5-1, the J call TRBJ2-7; D possibly corresponds to TRBD1 (6 bases). Germline V gene lookup returns CDR1 SGHRS and CDR2 YFSETQ. Trimming took 4 bases from V and 2 from J, leaving 13 bases between them. This CDR3 is built from 14 residues. CDR3 nucleotide sequence: TGCGCCAGCAGCACGGACAGAAGCACCTACGAGCAGTACTTC. Translated, it gives CASSTDRSTYEQYF.

The chain recombines TRBV12-3 or TRBV12-4 with TRBJ2-1, with D unclear. CDR3 size: 11 residues. V was pared by 3 bases and J by 8 bases, with 5 bases between. As DNA, the CDR3 is TGTGCCAGCAGTTTTATCGATGAGCAGTTCTTC. Protein product: CASSFIDEQFF.

This chain uses TRBV29-1 with TRBJ1-2; tentatively, D is TRBD1 (6 bases). V lost 7 bases and J lost 6, with 12 bases in between. Germline V gives CDR1 SQVTM, CDR2 ANQGSEA. The length of the CDR3 is 11 residues. CDR3 protein: CSAQQGNGYTF. CDR3 sequence (DNA): TGCAGCGCCCAGCAGGGGAATGGCTACACCTTC.

This chain connects TRBV10-2 to TRBJ1-1, with TRBD1 matching over 7 bases. V shed 2 bases and J 1 base; nucleotides not matched to a gene: 4. The V gene's germline CDR1 is WSHSY and CDR2 SAAADI. The CDR3 is made up of 15 amino acids. CDR3 sequence: CASSEVGTENTEAFF. The CDR3, as DNA: TGCGCCAGCAGTGAGGTAGGGACAGAGAACACTGAAGCTTTCTTT.

The chain carries TRBV5-8 and TRBJ2-7, with D perhaps matching TRBD2 (5 bases). CDR1 is SGHTS and CDR2 is YDEGEE in the germline V gene. The CDR3 has 15 amino acids. Trimming took 2 bases from V and 2 from J, leaving 14 bases between them. The CDR3 loop is CASSFERGSAYEQYF. Written as DNA, the CDR3 is TGTGCCAGCAGCTTTGAACGGGGATCAGCCTACGAGCAGTACTTC. The whole variable domain, filled in from reference TRBV5-8 and TRBJ2-7, reads EAGVTQSPTHLIKTRGQQATLRCSPISGHTSVYWYQQALGLGLQFLLWYDEGEERNRGNFPPRFSGRQFPNYSSELNVNALELEDSALYLCASSFERGSAYEQYFGPGTRLTVT.

The chain combines TRBV6-5 with TRBJ2-1; 9 bases are shared with TRBD2. CDR1 and CDR2 from the germline V gene are MNHEY and SVGAGI. After removal of 8 bases from V and 2 bases from J, the junction contained 7 bases not matched to a gene. The CDR3 has 15 amino acids. The CDR3: CASGERGVAYNEQFF. CDR3 in DNA: TGTGCCAGCGGAGAGCGGGGGGTCGCCTACAATGAGCAGTTCTTC.

The chain carries TRBV18 and TRBJ1-1; maybe TRBD1 (6 bases). CDR3 length: 14 amino acids. Between the trimmed V and J ends, which lost 3 bases and 1 base, there was a span of 9 bases. Germline V gene sequence: CDR1 KGHSH, CDR2 LQKENI. The CDR3 coding sequence is TGTGCCAGCTCACCGACGGACAGGAACACTGAAGCTTTCTTT. It yields the protein CASSPTDRNTEAFF.

The chain employs TRBV2 and TRBJ1-5; TRBD1 agrees at 7 bases. The germline V gene encodes CDR1 SNHLY and CDR2 FYNNEI. This CDR3 has 14 amino acids. V shed 7 bases, J shed 7 bases, and the junction held 10 bases outside the gene matches. DNA for the CDR3: TGTGCCAGCAACCGACAGGGAGGAGAACAGCCCCAGCATTTT. Its protein is CASNRQGGEQPQHF.

The genes are TRBV4-2 and TRBJ1-2, with 8 nucleotides matching TRBD1. There are 16 residues in the CDR3. Looked up from germline, CDR1 is LGHNA and CDR2 is YNFKEQ. The V gene end was trimmed by 1 base and the J gene end by 8 bases; junction bases not matched to a gene: 12. DNA for the CDR3: TGTGCCAGCAGCCAAGCGGCTCAGGGGACAGGAGCAGGCTACACCTTC. Its translation: CASSQAAQGTGAGYTF.

The rearrangement uses TRBV24-1 and TRBJ2-2; 9 bases are shared with TRBD1. Germline trimming cut 10 bases from V and 7 bases from J; bases unmatched to any gene: 9. The CDR3 contains 14 residues. CDR1 and CDR2 (germline): KGHDR, SFDVKD. This CDR3 reads CATGQGKGGGELFF. For the CDR3, the DNA is TGTGCCACAGGACAGGGGAAGGGTGGCGGGGAGCTGTTTTTT.

The V call is TRBV20-1, the J call TRBJ1-1, with D possibly being TRBD1 (6 bases). Trimming took off 3 bases at V and 11 bases at J, with 10 bases between the two ends. The CDR3 spans 10 residues. The germline V gene has CDR1 DFQATT and CDR2 SNEGSKA (reference sequence). This CDR3 reads CSARDRGAFF. CDR3 DNA sequence: TGCAGTGCTAGGGACAGAGGGGCTTTCTTT.

This chain links TRBV5-4 with TRBJ2-3; possibly TRBD1 for D (5 bases). The CDR3 contains 16 residues. The V end was cut by 0 bases, the J end by 0 bases, with 11 bases between. Germline V lookup: CDR1 SGHNT, CDR2 YYREEE (reference sequence). Written as DNA, the CDR3 is TGTGCCAGCAGCTTGGCCTTGACAGCTAGCACAGATACGCAGTATTTT. Translated, it gives CASSLALTASTDTQYF.

The CDR3 sequence: CASSLFGETQYF. As DNA, the CDR3 is TGTGCCAGCAGCTTATTCGGAGAGACCCAGTACTTC. The chain recombines TRBV11-1 with TRBJ2-5; the D is unclear. Germline-derived CDR1 and CDR2 are SGHAT and FQDESV (reference sequence). V dropped 2 bases and J dropped 4 bases, with 5 bases sitting between them. The CDR3 contains 12 residues.

In regard to this clone: Other nucleotide sequences in the sample specify the same CDR3. The chain carries TRBV5-5 and TRBJ2-1; 9 bases are shared with TRBD1. Germline CDR1 SGHKS, CDR2 YYEKEE (reference sequence). CDR3 length equals 15 residues. V shed 5 bases, J shed 4 bases, and the junction held 7 bases outside the gene matches. The CDR3 reads CASSSGTGSYNEQFF. For the CDR3, the DNA is TGTGCCAGCAGTTCCGGGACAGGGAGTTACAATGAGCAGTTCTTC.

The V gene is TRBV28, the J gene TRBJ2-5; 9 positions agree with TRBD2. Trimming cost V 5 bases and J 5 bases; bases outside gene matches: 6. The V gene's germline CDR1 is MDHEN and CDR2 SYDVKM. This CDR3 is built from 14 residues. CDR3 in DNA: TGTGCCAGCAGTCTCGGGACTAGCAGCGAGACCCAGTACTTC. Encoded protein: CASSLGTSSETQYF. Using reference TRBV28 and TRBJ2-5 for the parts outside the CDR3, the full variable domain is DVKVTQSSRYLVKRTGEKVFLECVQDMDHENMFWYRQDPGLGLRLIYFSYDVKMKEKGDIPEGYSVSREKKERFSLILESASTNQTSMYLCASSLGTSSETQYFGPGTRLLVL.

This sequence joins TRBV6-5 and TRBJ1-6; tentative D call: TRBD1 (6 bases). Germline V gives CDR1 MNHEY, CDR2 SVGAGI. The ends were cut back, 2 bases at V and 7 bases at J, with 12 bases in the middle. The CDR3 is 15 residues long. DNA for the CDR3: TGTGCCAGCAGTTACAGCCAGGGGTTGAATTCACCCCTCCACTTT. This encodes CASSYSQGLNSPLHF.

This clone showed up just a few times. V and J are TRBV2 and TRBJ1-5; 7 nucleotides match TRBD1. The CDR3 contains 13 residues. CDR1 is SNHLY and CDR2 is FYNNEI in the germline V gene. V shed 6 bases, J shed 4 bases, and the junction held 3 bases outside the gene matches. The CDR3 DNA is TGTGCCAGCAGGGCACAGGGGAATCAGCCCCAGCATTTT. This encodes CASRAQGNQPQHF.

This chain joins TRBV24-1 and TRBJ1-1; tentatively, D is TRBD1 (5 bases). Germline CDR1 KGHDR, CDR2 SFDVKD. The CDR3 is 12 amino acids. The V and J ends lost 5 bases and 8 bases respectively, with 11 bases between them. The CDR3 sequence is CATSASDREAFF. As DNA, the CDR3 is TGTGCCACCAGTGCCAGTGACAGAGAAGCTTTCTTT.

This chain joins TRBV29-1 and TRBJ1-1; D is undetermined. This CDR3 is 11 amino acids long. The V gene's germline CDR1 is SQVTM and CDR2 ANQGSEA. Trimming took off 5 bases at V and 5 bases at J, with 9 bases between the two ends. The DNA of the CDR3 is TGCAGCGTTCTATGGGAGACTGAAGCTTTCTTT. Amino acids: CSVLWETEAFF.

This chain connects TRBV28 to TRBJ1-2; TRBD1 agrees at 12 bases. Germline loops: CDR1 MDHEN, CDR2 SYDVKM. The CDR3 length is 16 residues. Trimming at V came to 5 bases and at J to 4 bases, leaving 8 bases not matched to a gene. This chain's CDR3 is CASSANRDRGPYGYTF. The CDR3 nucleotides read TGTGCCAGCAGTGCTAACCGGGACAGGGGGCCCTATGGCTACACCTTC.

This clone was picked up many times. The CDR3 reads CAISESQGYNYGYTF. The CDR3 region has the DNA TGTGCCATCAGTGAGTCGCAGGGATATAACTATGGCTACACCTTC. The chain couples TRBV10-3 to TRBJ1-2; TRBD1 is a possible D gene (5 bases). The CDR3 runs to 15 residues. Trimming shortened V by 0 bases and J by 1 base, and 9 bases separated the two germline ends. CDR1 and CDR2 (germline): ENHRY, SYGVKD.

This clone was detected only once. This chain links TRBV30 with TRBJ1-2; D may be TRBD1 (5 bases). This CDR3 spans 12 amino acids. With 5 bases removed from V and 6 bases from J, the gap between germline ends came to 13 bases. CDR1 is GTSNPN and CDR2 is SVGIG in the germline V gene (reference sequence). The CDR3 region is CAWSRGGDGYTF. DNA of the CDR3: TGTGCCTGGTCCCGGGGGGGGGATGGCTACACCTTC.

This clone was seen a handful of times. The rearrangement links TRBV19 to TRBJ2-6; 7 positions agree with TRBD1. With V trimmed by 6 bases and J by 0 bases, 8 bases remained unmatched. The CDR3 extends over 17 amino acids. Germline V gives CDR1 LNHDA, CDR2 SQIVND (reference sequence). The CDR3: CASRGQQGLSGANVLTF. In DNA, the CDR3 is TGTGCCAGTAGAGGCCAACAGGGGCTCTCTGGGGCCAACGTCCTGACTTTC.

The V call is TRBV6-6, the J call TRBJ1-1; D gene uncertain. Germline loops: CDR1 MNHNY, CDR2 SVGAGI (reference sequence). The CDR3 loop spans 14 amino acids. The V and J ends lost 2 bases and 1 base respectively, with 8 bases between them. The CDR3 DNA is TGTGCCAGCAGTTACGGCCATGGGAACACTGAAGCTTTCTTT. As protein: CASSYGHGNTEAFF.

The V gene is TRBV5-1, the J gene TRBJ2-7; a weak D match, TRBD1 (5 bases). V was clipped by 2 bases and J by 4 bases, with 16 bases between them. CDR1 is SGHRS, CDR2 YFSETQ, per germline. This CDR3 region has 15 residues. This CDR3 is CASSLAQGRAYEQYF. In nucleotides, the CDR3 is TGCGCCAGCAGCTTAGCCCAAGGCAGGGCTTACGAGCAGTACTTC.

This chain uses TRBV18 with TRBJ2-5; 9 bases fit TRBD1. Germline CDR1 reads KGHSH; CDR2 reads LQKENI. Unmatched junction bases numbered 0, after V lost 0 bases and J lost 7 bases. The CDR3 loop spans 13 amino acids. In DNA, the CDR3 is TGTGCCAGCTCACCACCGGGACAGGGGACCCAGTACTTC. Amino acids: CASSPPGQGTQYF.